This T cell receptor beta chain was recorded in a study of blood T cell repertoires in COVID-19. Overall study: Researchers got acute and convalescent COVID-19 samples from the United States, Italy and Spain.

The assay was immunoSEQ multiplex PCR, and TCRdb's table has in-frame clones only and misses some. The repertoire holds some 250,000 clones, with roughly 79% as singletons. The CDR3 has 18 residues. V lost 5 bases and J lost 4; bases outside the gene matches: 19. The germline V gene has CDR1 SGHTA and CDR2 FQGTGA. Recruited during active infection, patients (from Seattle) were subsequently followed longitudinally. This chain joins TRBV7-3 and TRBJ1-2; TRBD1 agrees at 7 bases. The sample was peripheral blood. The TCR sequence derives from a woman of 80 years or more with COVID-19, enrolled during active disease. The CDR3 spells CASSPGGTYLQWGYGYTF. The CDR3 coding sequence is TGTGCCAGCAGCCCAGGGGGGACCTACCTGCAGTGGGGCTATGGCTACACCTTC.